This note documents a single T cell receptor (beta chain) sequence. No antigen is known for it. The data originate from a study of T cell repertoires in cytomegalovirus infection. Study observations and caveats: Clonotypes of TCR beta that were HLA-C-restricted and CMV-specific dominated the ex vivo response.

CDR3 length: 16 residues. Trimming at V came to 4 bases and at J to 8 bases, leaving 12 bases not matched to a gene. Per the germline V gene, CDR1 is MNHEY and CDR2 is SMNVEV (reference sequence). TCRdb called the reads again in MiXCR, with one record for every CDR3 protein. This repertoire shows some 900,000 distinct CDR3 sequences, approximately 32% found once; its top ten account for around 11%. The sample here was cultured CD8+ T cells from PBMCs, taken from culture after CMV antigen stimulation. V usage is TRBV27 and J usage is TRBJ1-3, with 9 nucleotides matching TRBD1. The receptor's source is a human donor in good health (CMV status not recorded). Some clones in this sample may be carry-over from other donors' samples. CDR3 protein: CASSSNLPQGADTIYF. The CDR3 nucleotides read TGTGCCAGCAGTTCAAACCTCCCACAGGGGGCAGACACCATATATTTT.